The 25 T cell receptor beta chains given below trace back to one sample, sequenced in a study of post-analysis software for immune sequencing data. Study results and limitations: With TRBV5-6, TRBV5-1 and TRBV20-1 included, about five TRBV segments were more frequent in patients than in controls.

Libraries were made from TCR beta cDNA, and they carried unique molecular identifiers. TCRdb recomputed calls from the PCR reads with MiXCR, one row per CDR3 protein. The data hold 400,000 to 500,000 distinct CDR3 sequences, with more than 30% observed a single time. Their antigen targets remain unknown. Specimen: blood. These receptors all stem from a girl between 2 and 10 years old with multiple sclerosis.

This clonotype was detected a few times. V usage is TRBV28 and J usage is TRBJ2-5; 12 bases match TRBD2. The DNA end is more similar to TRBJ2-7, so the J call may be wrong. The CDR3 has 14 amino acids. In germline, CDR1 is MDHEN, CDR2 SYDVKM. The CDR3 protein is CASTTSGRAYEQYF. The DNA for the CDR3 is TGTGCCAGTACGACTAGCGGGAGAGCTTACGAGCAGTACTTC.

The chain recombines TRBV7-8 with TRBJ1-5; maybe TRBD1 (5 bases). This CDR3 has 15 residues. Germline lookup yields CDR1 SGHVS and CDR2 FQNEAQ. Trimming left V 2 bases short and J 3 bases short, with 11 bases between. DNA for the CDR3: TGTGCCAGCAGCTTAATGTCCGGGACCAATCAGCCCCAGCATTTT. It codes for CASSLMSGTNQPQHF.

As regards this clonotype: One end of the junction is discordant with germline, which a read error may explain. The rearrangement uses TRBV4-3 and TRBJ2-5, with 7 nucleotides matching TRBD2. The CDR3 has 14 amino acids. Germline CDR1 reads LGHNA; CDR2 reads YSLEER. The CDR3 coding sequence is TGCGCCAGCAGCCAAGAAAGAGGGAGGGAGACCCATTACTTC. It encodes CASSQERGRETHYF.

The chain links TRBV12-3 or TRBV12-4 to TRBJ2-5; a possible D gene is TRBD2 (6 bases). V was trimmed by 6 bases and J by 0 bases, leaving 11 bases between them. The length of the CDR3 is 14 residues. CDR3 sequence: CASREGRNQETQYF. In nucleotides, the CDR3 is TGTGCCAGCAGGGAGGGACGGAACCAAGAGACCCAGTACTTC.

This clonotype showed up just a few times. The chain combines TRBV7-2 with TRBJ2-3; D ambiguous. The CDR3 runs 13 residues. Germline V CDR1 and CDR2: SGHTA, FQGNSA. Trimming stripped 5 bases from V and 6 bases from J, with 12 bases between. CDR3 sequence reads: CASSPRRLDTQYF. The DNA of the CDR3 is TGTGCCAGCAGCCCCCGGCGCCTGGATACGCAGTATTTT. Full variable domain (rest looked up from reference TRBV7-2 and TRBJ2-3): GAGVSQSPSNKVTEKGKDVELRCDPISGHTALYWYRQSLGQGLEFLIYFQGNSAPDKSGLPSDRFSAERTGGSVSTLTIQRTQQEDSAVYLCASSPRRLDTQYFGPGTRLTVL.

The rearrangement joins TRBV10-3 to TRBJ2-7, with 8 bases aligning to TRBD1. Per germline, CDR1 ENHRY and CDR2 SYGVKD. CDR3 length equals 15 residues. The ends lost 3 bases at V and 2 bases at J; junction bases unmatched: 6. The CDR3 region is CAISDPGQDAYEQYF. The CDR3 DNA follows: TGTGCCATCAGTGACCCGGGACAGGACGCCTACGAGCAGTACTTC.

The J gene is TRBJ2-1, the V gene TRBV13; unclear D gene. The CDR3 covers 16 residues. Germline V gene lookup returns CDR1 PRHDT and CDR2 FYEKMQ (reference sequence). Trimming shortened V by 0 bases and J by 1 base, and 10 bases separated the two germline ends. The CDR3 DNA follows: TGTGCCAGCAGCTTAGGGTATCACGGATCCTACAATGAGCAGTTCTTC. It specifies CASSLGYHGSYNEQFF.

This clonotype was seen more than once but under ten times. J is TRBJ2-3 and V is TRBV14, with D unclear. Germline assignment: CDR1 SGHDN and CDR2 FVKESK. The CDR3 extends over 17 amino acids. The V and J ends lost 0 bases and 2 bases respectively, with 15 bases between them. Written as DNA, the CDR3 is TGTGCCAGCAGCCAAGATGACCCCCTACCCTACACAGATACGCAGTATTTT. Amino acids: CASSQDDPLPYTDTQYF.

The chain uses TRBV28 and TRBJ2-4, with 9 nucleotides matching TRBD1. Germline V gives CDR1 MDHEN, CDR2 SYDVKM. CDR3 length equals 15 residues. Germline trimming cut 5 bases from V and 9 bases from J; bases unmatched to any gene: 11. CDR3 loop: CASSLSGTGTVIQYF. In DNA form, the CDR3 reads TGTGCCAGCAGTCTATCCGGGACAGGGACGGTCATTCAGTACTTC. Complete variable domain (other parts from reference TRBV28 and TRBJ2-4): DVKVTQSSRYLVKRTGEKVFLECVQDMDHENMFWYRQDPGLGLRLIYFSYDVKMKEKGDIPEGYSVSREKKERFSLILESASTNQTSMYLCASSLSGTGTVIQYFGAGTRLSVL.

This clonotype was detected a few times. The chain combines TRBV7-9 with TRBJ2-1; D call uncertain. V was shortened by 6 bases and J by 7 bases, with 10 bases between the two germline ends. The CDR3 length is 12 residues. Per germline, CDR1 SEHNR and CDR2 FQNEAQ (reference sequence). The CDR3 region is CASSFRLNEQFF. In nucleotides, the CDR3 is TGTGCCAGCAGTTTTCGGCTGAATGAGCAGTTCTTC.

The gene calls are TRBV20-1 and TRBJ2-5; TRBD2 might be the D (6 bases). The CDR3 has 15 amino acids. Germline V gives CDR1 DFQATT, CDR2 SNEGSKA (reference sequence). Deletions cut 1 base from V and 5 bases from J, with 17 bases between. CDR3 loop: CSARGTIRGMETQYF. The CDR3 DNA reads TGCAGTGCTAGAGGGACTATACGAGGCATGGAGACCCAGTACTTC.

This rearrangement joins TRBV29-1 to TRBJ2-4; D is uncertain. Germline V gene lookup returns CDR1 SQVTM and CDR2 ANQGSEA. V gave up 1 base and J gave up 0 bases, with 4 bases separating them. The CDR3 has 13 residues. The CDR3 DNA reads TGCAGCGTTGAAGGGACAGCCAAAAACATTCAGTACTTC. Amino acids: CSVEGTAKNIQYF.

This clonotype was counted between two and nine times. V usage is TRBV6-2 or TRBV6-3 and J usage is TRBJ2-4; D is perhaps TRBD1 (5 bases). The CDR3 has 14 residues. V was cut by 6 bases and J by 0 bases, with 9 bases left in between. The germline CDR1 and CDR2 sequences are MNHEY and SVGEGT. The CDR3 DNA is TGTGCCAGCAGCGCAGGGCTAGCCAAAAACATTCAGTACTTC. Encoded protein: CASSAGLAKNIQYF.

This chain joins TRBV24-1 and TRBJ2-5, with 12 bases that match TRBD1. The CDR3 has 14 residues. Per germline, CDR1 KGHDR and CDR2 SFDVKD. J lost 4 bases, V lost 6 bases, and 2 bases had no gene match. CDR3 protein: CATSPGQGAETQYF. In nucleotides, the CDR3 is TGTGCCACCAGTCCGGGACAGGGGGCAGAGACCCAGTACTTC.

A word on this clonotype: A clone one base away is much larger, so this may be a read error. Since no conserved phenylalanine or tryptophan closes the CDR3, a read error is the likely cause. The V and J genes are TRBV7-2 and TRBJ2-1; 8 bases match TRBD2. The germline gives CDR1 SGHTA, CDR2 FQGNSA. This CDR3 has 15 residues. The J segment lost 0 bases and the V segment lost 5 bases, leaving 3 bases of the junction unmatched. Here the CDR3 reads CASSPGLASYNEQFV. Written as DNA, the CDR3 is TGTGCCAGCAGCCCCGGACTAGCCTCCTACAATGAGCAGTTCGTC.

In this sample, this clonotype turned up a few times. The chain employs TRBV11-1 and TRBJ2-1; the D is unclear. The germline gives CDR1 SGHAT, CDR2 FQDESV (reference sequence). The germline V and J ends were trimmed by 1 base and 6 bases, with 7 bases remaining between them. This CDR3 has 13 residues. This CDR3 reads CASSLGAGNEQFF. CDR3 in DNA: TGTGCCAGCAGCTTAGGAGCTGGCAATGAGCAGTTCTTC.

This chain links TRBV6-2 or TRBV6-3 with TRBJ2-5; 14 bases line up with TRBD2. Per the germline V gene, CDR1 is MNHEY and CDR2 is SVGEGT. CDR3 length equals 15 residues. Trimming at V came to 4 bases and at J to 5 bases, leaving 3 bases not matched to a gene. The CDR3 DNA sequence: TGTGCCAGCAGTTCGGGACTAGCGGGAGCTGAGACCCAGTACTTC. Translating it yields CASSSGLAGAETQYF.

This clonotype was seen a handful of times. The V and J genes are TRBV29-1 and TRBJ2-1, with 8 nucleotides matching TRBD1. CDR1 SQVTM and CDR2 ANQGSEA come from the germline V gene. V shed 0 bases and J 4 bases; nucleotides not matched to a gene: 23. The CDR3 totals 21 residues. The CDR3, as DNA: TGCAGCGTTGAAGATTATATCTCTTTGTGGACCGGGACAGGTCGATACAATGAGCAGTTCTTC. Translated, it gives CSVEDYISLWTGTGRYNEQFF.

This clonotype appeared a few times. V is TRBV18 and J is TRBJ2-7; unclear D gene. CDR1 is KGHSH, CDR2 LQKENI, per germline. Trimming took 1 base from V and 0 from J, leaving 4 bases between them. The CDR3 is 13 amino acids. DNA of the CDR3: TGTGCCAGCTCACCACAGGACTCCTACGAGCAGTACTTC. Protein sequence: CASSPQDSYEQYF.

Here the CDR3 reads CASTTTGGGSGAYQETQYF. DNA of the CDR3: TGTGCCAGCACCACAACGGGAGGGGGAAGCGGGGCCTACCAAGAGACCCAGTACTTC. J is TRBJ2-5 and V is TRBV9; 8 nucleotides agree with TRBD2. Losses at the gene ends were 6 bases for V and 0 bases for J; bases not matched to a gene: 19. The germline CDR1 and CDR2 sequences are SGDLS and YYNGEE. This CDR3 is built from 19 residues.

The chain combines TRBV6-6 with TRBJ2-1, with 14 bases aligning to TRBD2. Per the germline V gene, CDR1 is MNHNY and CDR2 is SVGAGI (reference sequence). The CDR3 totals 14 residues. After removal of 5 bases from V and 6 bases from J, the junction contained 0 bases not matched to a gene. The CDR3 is CASSGTSGGNEQFF. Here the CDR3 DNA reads TGTGCCAGCAGTGGGACTAGCGGGGGCAATGAGCAGTTCTTC.

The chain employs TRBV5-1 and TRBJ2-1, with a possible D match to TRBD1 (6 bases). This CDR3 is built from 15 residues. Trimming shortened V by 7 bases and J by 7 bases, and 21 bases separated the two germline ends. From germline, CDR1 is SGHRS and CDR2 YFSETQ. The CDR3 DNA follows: TGCGCCAGCGCCCCGGGGCAGGGGAATTTTAATGAGCAGTTCTTC. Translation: CASAPGQGNFNEQFF.

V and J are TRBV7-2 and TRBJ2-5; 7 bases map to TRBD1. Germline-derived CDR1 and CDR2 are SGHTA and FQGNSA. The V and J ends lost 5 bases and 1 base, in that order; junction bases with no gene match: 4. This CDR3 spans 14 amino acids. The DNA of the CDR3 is TGTGCCAGCAGCGCGACAGGGACCCAAGAGACCCAGTACTTC. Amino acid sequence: CASSATGTQETQYF.

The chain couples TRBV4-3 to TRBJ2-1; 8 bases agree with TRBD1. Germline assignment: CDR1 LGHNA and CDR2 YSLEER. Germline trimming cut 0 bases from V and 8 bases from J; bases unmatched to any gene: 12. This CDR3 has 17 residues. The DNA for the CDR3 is TGCGCCAGCAGCCAAGATCAGTTAACAGGGGGACGGGATGAGCAGTTCTTC. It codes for CASSQDQLTGGRDEQFF.

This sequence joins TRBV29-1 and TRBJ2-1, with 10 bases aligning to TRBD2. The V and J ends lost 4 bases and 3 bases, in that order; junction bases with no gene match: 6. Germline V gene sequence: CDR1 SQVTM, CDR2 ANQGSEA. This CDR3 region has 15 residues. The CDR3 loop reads CSVGLGTSVYNEQFF. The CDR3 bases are TGCAGCGTTGGACTGGGGACTAGCGTCTACAATGAGCAGTTCTTC.